By frequency, the clone carrying this T cell receptor beta chain registers medium-sized. Its antigen is unknown. Per germline, CDR1 SGHTA and CDR2 FQGNSA. The CDR3 is 14 residues long. This specimen comes from a study of CXCR3-negative and CXCR3-positive naive CD8 T cells. UMI-labeled TRB cDNA libraries were prepared by 5' RACE. TCRdb re-called the 5' RACE reads and catalogs CDR3 proteins one per entry, DNA excluded. Recorded for this sample: about 48,000 distinct CDR3 sequences. Each CD8+ T cell subset was flow-sorted in triplicate. Every sort contained around 310,000 cells. Study-wide findings and caveats: TCR interaction strength was inferred from TRB CDR3 physicochemistry, as CD5 matched across naive subsets. Memory, not naive, CXCR3-negative and CXCR3-positive cells differed in TRBV-TRBJ usage. For memory CD8+ cells diversity was much lower, but both naive subsets had comparably high diversity.

The material sequenced was memory CD8+ T cells from blood. The sequence was collected from a human donor in good health. Some clones in this sample may be carry-over from other donors' samples. The rearrangement uses TRBV7-2 and TRBJ1-1. CDR3 loop: CASSLGWGSTEAFF. The full variable domain, completed using reference TRBV7-2 and TRBJ1-1, is GAGVSQSPSNKVTEKGKDVELRCDPISGHTALYWYRQSLGQGLEFLIYFQGNSAPDKSGLPSDRFSAERTGGSVSTLTIQRTQQEDSAVYLCASSLGWGSTEAFFGQGTRLTVV.